The clone carrying this TCR beta chain came up a few times. What it binds is unknown. The data are from a study of T cell repertoires in cytomegalovirus infection. The wider study: Use of recently identified HLA-C-restricted and well-studied HLA-B-restricted CMV epitopes was part of the study. In public TCR beta signatures, there were indications of both CMV infection and matching HLA type.

TCRdb ran MiXCR on the reads and lists one entry per CDR3 protein. The table records hundreds of thousands of distinct CDR3 sequences, approximately 42% of them present only once. Per the germline V gene, CDR1 is MNHNS and CDR2 is SASEGT. Trimming left V 1 base short and J 4 bases short, with 9 bases between. The CDR3 runs 14 residues. This chain links TRBV6-1 with TRBJ2-3, with no clear D. The source is a human donor in good health (CMV status not recorded). Some clones in this sample may be carry-over from other donors' samples. The input for sequencing was cultured PBMCs, taken from culture after CMV antigen stimulation. CDR3 DNA sequence: TGTGCCAGCAGTGAAGGATTCCCCCCAGATACGCAGTATTTT. Translating it yields CASSEGFPPDTQYF.